Each of the 9 T cell receptor beta chains below was sequenced from the same sample in a study of shared clonotypes between healthy human individuals (dated by TCRdb to about 2020). The library came from the immunoSEQ multiplex PCR assay. The immuneACCESS repertoire file appears here via TCRdb, limited to in-frame rearrangements. These files lack a portion of the clones; in checked studies, under half of the deficit traces to unresolved V genes, and the cause of the others is not known. Here the sample has about 490,000 clones; 76% occur a single time. Of the sample, about an eighth is held by the ten largest clones. Specimen: PBMCs. The receptors stem from a woman between 35 and 50 years old in good health. Some clones in this sample may be carry-over from other donors' samples.

This clone was observed at least ten times. The chain employs TRBV30 and TRBJ1-1; D unresolved. The CDR3 contains 11 residues. Trimming took off 5 bases at V and 7 bases at J, with 11 bases between the two ends. Germline CDR1 reads GTSNPN; CDR2 reads SVGIG (reference sequence). The CDR3 nucleotides are TGTGCCTGGGGAGAGACCTTTGAAGCTTTCTTT. This gives the protein CAWGETFEAFF.

The rearrangement uses TRBV15 and TRBJ1-3; 8 nucleotides agree with TRBD1. CDR3 size: 16 residues. The J segment lost 0 bases and the V segment lost 4 bases, leaving 5 bases of the junction unmatched. From germline, CDR1 is LNHNV and CDR2 YYDKDF (reference sequence). This CDR3 is CATSTWTGPSGNTIYF. The CDR3 nucleotides are TGTGCCACCAGCACGTGGACAGGGCCCTCTGGAAACACCATATATTTT.

The chain is built from TRBV5-1 and TRBJ1-1, with a weak D call TRBD1 (6 bases). Germline CDR1 SGHRS, CDR2 YFSETQ. The CDR3 is made up of 15 amino acids. Trimming removed 4 bases from V and 4 bases from J, with 17 bases in between. CDR3 sequence reads: CASSPLRGAGTEAFF. The CDR3 DNA reads TGCGCCAGCAGCCCACTTCGGGGGGCTGGCACTGAAGCTTTCTTT. The entire variable domain, with the rest obtained from reference TRBV5-1 and TRBJ1-1, is as follows: KAGVTQTPRYLIKTRGQQVTLSCSPISGHRSVSWYQQTPGQGLQFLFEYFSETQRNKGNFPGRFSGRQFSNSRSEMNVSTLELGDSALYLCASSPLRGAGTEAFFGQGTRLTVV.

This clone came up many times. The same CDR3 arises from other DNA sequences in this sample as well. The chain employs TRBV5-1 and TRBJ2-2; 10 bases align to TRBD1. The CDR3 extends over 17 amino acids. J was trimmed by 5 bases and V by 0 bases; bases with no gene match: 7. Germline V CDR1 and CDR2: SGHRS, YFSETQ. The CDR3 DNA is TGCGCCAGCAGCTTGGGGGACAGGGGCCGCGCAACCGGGGAGCTGTTTTTT. This translates into CASSLGDRGRATGELFF.

In this sample, this clone turned up once. The chain combines TRBV7-9 with TRBJ1-2; 10 bases are a match to TRBD1. With V trimmed by 4 bases and J by 4 bases, 3 bases remained unmatched. From germline, CDR1 is SEHNR and CDR2 FQNEAQ (reference sequence). CDR3 length: 14 amino acids. This CDR3 is CASSWTGGGYGYTF. In nucleotides, the CDR3 is TGTGCCAGCAGCTGGACAGGGGGAGGCTATGGCTACACCTTC.

The chain combines TRBV5-1 with TRBJ2-7, with unresolved D. The CDR3 sequence is 16 residues long. V was shortened by 4 bases and J by 0 bases, with 17 bases between the two germline ends. CDR1 and CDR2 from the germline V gene are SGHRS and YFSETQ. CDR3 sequence: CASSESSTALSYEQYF. CDR3 DNA sequence: TGCGCCAGCAGCGAATCGTCGACCGCACTCTCCTACGAGCAGTACTTC.

The chain couples TRBV28 to TRBJ2-2; no firm D call. V lost 8 bases to trimming and J lost 2 bases, with 9 bases between them. The germline V gene encodes CDR1 MDHEN and CDR2 SYDVKM. The CDR3 has 13 residues. CDR3 coding DNA: TGTGCCAGCCGCGACACCAACACCGGGGAGCTGTTTTTT. Protein product: CASRDTNTGELFF.

CDR3 sequence: CAWTPRGDTQYF. CDR3 coding DNA: TGTGCCTGGACCCCCCGCGGAGATACGCAGTATTTT. The genes are TRBV30 and TRBJ2-3; D is undetermined. Trimming took 4 bases from V and 5 from J, leaving 10 bases between them. This CDR3 has 12 residues. Germline assignment: CDR1 GTSNPN and CDR2 SVGIG (reference sequence). Drawing the rest from reference TRBV30 and TRBJ2-3, the complete variable domain is SQTIHQWPATLVQPVGSPLSLECTVEGTSNPNLYWYRQAAGRGLQLLFYSVGIGQISSEVPQNLSASRPQDRQFILSSKKLLLSDSGFYLCAWTPRGDTQYFGPGTRLTVL.

The chain employs TRBV30 and TRBJ1-1; D unresolved. V was cut by 3 bases and J by 7 bases, with 9 bases left in between. The CDR3 totals 11 residues. Germline CDR1 is GTSNPN and CDR2 is SVGIG (reference sequence). CDR3 amino acids: CAWSPSSEAFF. CDR3 nucleotide sequence: TGTGCCTGGAGCCCATCAAGTGAAGCTTTCTTT. Filled out from reference TRBV30 and TRBJ1-1, the complete variable domain reads SQTIHQWPATLVQPVGSPLSLECTVEGTSNPNLYWYRQAAGRGLQLLFYSVGIGQISSEVPQNLSASRPQDRQFILSSKKLLLSDSGFYLCAWSPSSEAFFGQGTRLTVV.